The present T cell receptor (beta chain) was sequenced within a study of blood T cell repertoires in COVID-19. Study-level information: From T cells, B-cell-depleted T cells, or PBMCs came the material, which was cDNA or gDNA.

Assay used: immunoSEQ multiplex PCR; TCRdb lists only in-frame clones, some missing. The data contain roughly 220,000 clones, more than 85% of them singletons. With 6 bases removed from V and 4 bases from J, the gap between germline ends came to 18 bases. CDR1 LNHDA and CDR2 SQIVND come from the germline V gene (reference sequence). The CDR3 runs to 15 residues. The clonotype was recovered from a woman in her fifties or sixties with COVID-19, enrolled during active disease. The specimen was peripheral blood. The chain uses TRBV19 and TRBJ1-2, with no clear D. CDR3 protein: CASSVGGSRIYGYTF. CDR3 bases: TGTGCCAGTAGCGTCGGAGGCAGCCGAATCTATGGCTACACCTTC.